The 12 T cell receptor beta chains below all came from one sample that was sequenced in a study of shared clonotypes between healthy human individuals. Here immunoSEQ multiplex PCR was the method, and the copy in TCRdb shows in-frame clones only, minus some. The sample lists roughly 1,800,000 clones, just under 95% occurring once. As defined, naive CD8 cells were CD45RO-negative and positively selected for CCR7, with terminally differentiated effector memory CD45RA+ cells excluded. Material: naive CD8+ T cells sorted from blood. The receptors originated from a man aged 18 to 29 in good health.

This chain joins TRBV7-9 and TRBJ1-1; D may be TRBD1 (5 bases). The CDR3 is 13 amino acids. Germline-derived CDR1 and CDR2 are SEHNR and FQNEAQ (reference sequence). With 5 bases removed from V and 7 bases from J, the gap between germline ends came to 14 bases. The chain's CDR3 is CASSPEVGREAFF. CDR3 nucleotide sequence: TGTGCCAGCAGCCCCGAAGTGGGACGTGAAGCTTTCTTT.

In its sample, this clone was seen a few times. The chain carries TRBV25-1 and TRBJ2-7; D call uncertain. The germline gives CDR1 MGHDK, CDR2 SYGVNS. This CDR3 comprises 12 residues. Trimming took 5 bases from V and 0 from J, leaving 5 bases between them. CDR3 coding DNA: TGTGCCAGCAGTCAGGACTCCTACGAGCAGTACTTC. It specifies CASSQDSYEQYF.

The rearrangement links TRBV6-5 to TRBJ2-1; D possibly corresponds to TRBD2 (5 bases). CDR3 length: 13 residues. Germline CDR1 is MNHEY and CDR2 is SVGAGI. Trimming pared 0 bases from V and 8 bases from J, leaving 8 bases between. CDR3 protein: CASSYSISDEQFF. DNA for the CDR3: TGTGCCAGCAGTTACTCGATTAGCGATGAGCAGTTCTTC.

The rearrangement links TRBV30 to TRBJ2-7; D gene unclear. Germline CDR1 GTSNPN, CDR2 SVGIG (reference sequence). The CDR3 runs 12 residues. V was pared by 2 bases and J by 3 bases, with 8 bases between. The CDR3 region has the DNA TGTGCCTGGAGTTTTAGCTACTACGAGCAGTACTTC. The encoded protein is CAWSFSYYEQYF.

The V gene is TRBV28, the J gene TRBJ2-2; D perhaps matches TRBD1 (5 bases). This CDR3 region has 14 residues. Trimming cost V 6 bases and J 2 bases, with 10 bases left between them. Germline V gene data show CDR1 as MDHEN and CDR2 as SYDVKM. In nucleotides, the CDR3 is TGTGCCAGCAGCCAGGGTAGTAACACCGGGGAGCTGTTTTTT. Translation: CASSQGSNTGELFF.

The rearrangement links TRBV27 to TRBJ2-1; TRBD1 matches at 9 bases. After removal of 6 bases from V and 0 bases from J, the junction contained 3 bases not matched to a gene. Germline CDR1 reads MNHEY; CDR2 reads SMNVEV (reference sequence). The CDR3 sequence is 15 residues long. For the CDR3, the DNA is TGTGCCAGCAGAACGACAGGGGGCTCCTACAATGAGCAGTTCTTC. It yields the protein CASRTTGGSYNEQFF.

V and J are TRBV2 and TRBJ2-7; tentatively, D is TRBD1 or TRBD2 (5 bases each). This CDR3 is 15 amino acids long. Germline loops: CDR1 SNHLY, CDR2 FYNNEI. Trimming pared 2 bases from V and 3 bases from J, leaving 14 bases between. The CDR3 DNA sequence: TGTGCCAGCAGTGAAAGGGGAGCAACCGGCTACGAGCAGTACTTC. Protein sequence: CASSERGATGYEQYF. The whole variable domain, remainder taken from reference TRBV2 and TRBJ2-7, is EPEVTQTPSHQVTQMGQEVILRCVPISNHLYFYWYRQILGQKVEFLVSFYNNEISEKSEIFDDQFSVERPDGSNFTLKIRSTKLEDSAMYFCASSERGATGYEQYFGPGTRLTVT.

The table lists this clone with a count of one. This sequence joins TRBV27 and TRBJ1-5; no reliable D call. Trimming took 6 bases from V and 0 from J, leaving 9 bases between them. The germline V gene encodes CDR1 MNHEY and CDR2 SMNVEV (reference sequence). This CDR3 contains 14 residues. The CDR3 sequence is CASSLDYSNQPQHF. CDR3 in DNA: TGTGCCAGCAGCTTAGATTATAGCAATCAGCCCCAGCATTTT.

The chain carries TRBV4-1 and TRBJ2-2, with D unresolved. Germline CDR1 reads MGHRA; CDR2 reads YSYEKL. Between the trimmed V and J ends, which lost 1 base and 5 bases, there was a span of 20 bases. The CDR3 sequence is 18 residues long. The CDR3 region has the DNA TGCGCCAGCAGCCAAGGAGGCCTTAGCAACCTACTGACCGGGGAGCTGTTTTTT. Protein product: CASSQGGLSNLLTGELFF.

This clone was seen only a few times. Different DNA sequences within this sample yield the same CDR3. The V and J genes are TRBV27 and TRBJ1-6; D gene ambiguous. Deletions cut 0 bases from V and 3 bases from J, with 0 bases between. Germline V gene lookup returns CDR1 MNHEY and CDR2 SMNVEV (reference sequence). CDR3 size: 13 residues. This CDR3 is CASSLSYNSPLHF. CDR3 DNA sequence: TGTGCCAGCAGTTTATCCTATAATTCACCCCTCCACTTT.

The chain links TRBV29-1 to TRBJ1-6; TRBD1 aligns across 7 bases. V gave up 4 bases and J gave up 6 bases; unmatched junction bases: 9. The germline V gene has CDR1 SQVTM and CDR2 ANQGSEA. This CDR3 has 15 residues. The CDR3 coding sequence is TGCAGCGTTGGATCCCGGGACAGAGTTAATTCACCCCTCCACTTT. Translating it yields CSVGSRDRVNSPLHF.

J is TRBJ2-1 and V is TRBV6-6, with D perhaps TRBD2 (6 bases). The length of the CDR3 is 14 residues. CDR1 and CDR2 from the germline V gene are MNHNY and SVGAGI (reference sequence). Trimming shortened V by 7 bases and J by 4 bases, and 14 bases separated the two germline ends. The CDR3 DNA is TGTGCCAGCATCGAGGAGGGCAGTTACAATGAGCAGTTCTTC. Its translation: CASIEEGSYNEQFF.